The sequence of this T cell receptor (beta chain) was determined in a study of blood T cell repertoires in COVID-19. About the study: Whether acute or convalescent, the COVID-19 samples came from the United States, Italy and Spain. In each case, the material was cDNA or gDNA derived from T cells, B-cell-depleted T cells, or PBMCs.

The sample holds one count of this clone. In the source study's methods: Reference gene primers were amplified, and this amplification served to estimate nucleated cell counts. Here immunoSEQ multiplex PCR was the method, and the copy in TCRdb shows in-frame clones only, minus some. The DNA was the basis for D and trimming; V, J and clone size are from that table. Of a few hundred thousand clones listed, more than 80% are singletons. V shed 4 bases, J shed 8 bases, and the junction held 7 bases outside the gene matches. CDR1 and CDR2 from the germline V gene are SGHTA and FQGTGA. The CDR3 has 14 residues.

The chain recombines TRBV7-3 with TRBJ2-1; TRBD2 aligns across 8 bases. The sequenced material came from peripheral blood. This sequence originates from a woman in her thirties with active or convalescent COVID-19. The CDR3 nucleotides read TGTGCCAGCAGCTATATCGCGGGAGGTTATGAGCAGTTCTTC. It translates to CASSYIAGGYEQFF.